The clone carrying this T cell receptor (beta chain) was picked up many times. Together with a sample-barcoded 5' primer, a J-beta primer mix was included in a second PCR lasting roughly 7 to 11 cycles. In TCRdb, the 5' RACE reads were re-called with MiXCR into one record per CDR3 protein. The repertoire holds fewer than 2,000,000 distinct CDR3 sequences, with about 31% as singletons. This entry belongs to a study of blood T cells in healthy people across ages. This receptor was taken from a woman aged 25-40 years in good health. Sequenced input: blood.

The CDR3 protein is CSVSRDRNPLTKYGSYEQYF. CDR3 bases: TGCAGCGTTTCCCGGGACAGGAACCCTCTGACTAAATACGGCTCCTACGAGCAGTACTTC. The rearrangement uses TRBV29-1 and TRBJ2-7; 8 bases align to TRBD1. Trimming took 5 bases from V and 0 from J; bases not matched to a gene: 24. The CDR3 totals 20 residues. Germline CDR1 SQVTM, CDR2 ANQGSEA.